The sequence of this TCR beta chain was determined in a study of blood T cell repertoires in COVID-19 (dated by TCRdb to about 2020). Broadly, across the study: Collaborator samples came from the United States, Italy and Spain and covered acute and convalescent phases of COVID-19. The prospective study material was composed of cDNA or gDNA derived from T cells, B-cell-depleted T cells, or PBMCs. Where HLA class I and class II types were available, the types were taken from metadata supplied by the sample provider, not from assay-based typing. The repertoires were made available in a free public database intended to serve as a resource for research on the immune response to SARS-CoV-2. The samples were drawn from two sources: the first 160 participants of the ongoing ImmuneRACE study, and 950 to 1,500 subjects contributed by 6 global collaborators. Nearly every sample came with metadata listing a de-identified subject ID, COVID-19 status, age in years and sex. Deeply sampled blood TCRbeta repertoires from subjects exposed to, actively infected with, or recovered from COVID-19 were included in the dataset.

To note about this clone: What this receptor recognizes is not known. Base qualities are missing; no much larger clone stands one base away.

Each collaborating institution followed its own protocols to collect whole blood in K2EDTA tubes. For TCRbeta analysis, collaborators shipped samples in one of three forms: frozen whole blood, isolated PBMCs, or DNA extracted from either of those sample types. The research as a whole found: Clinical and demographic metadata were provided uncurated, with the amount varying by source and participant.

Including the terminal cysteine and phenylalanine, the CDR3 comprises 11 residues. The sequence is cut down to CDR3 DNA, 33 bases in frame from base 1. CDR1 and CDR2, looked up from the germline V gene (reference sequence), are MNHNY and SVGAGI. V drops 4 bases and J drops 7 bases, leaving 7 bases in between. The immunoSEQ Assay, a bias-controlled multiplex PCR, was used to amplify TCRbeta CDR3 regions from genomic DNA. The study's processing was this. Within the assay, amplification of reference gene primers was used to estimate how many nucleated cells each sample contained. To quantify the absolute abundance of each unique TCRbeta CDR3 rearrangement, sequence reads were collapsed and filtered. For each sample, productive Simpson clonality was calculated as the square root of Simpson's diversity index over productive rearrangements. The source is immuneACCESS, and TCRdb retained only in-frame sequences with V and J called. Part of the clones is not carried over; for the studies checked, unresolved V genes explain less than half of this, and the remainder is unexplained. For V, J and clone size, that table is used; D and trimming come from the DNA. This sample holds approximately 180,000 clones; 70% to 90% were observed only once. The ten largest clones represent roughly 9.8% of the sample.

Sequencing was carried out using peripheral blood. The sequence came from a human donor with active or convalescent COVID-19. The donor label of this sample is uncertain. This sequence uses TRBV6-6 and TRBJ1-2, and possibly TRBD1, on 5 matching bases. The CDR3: CASSSRVGYTF. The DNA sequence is TGTGCCAGCAGTTCCAGGGTTGGCTACACCTTC.